This TCR beta chain appears in the sequencing data of a study of T-cell reconstitution after alpha-beta-depleted transplantation in children. For TCRbeta, the library was prepared with unique molecular identifiers. TCRdb re-analysed the PCR reads in MiXCR, keeping a single row per CDR3 protein. The sample lists 600,000 to 800,000 distinct CDR3 sequences, around 13% occurring once. Germline V gives CDR1 SGHDN, CDR2 FVKESK. The CDR3 covers 17 residues. Trimming cost V 0 bases and J 5 bases, with 18 bases left between them. This clonotype was picked up many times. What it binds is not known. General study findings and limits: At the one-year point after transplant, T-cell counts and TCRbeta diversity were found to come mostly from T cells that had been newly produced. Certain patients had high TCRbeta diversity at day 60, and it came from recipient T cells and thymic progenitors that survived.

V and J are TRBV14 and TRBJ2-3; D gene unclear. This specimen consisted of PBMCs, obtained before TCRalphabeta/CD19-depleted stem cell transplant. The TCR originated in a girl aged 2 to 10 with congenital amegakaryocytic thrombocytopenia, due to receive a stem cell transplant. The CDR3 nucleotides read TGTGCCAGCAGCCAAGATCCGTTCCGCCTTATGCGAGATACGCAGTATTTT. It encodes CASSQDPFRLMRDTQYF.